These 24 T cell receptor beta chains were sequenced from one sample in a study of CD8 T cells in Susac syndrome. RNA in amounts of about 0.45 to 1 ug was reverse transcribed with random hexamers. TCRdb reanalysed the immunoSEQ multiplex PCR reads using MiXCR and keeps one entry per CDR3 protein. The repertoire holds around 80,000 distinct CDR3 sequences, with roughly nine tenths as singletons. Sequenced: CD8+ T cells from PBMCs. These receptors were obtained from a human donor with multiple sclerosis.

This clonotype has a single count. The rearrangement uses TRBV9 and TRBJ2-3; D unclear. CDR3 length: 17 amino acids. Germline-derived CDR1 and CDR2 are SGDLS and YYNGEE. V lost 4 bases and J 4 bases, leaving 22 bases between the germline ends. CDR3 sequence reads: CASSPYSMRGRADTQYF. The CDR3 DNA reads as TGTGCCAGCAGCCCGTACTCCATGCGTGGCCGCGCAGATACGCAGTATTTT.

The V and J genes are TRBV19 and TRBJ2-1; unclear D gene. Per the germline V gene, CDR1 is LNHDA and CDR2 is SQIVND (reference sequence). V shed 1 base and J shed 5 bases, with 6 bases lying between them. The CDR3 runs to 13 residues. CDR3 sequence (DNA): TGTGCCAGTAGTATAGCAGCCGACAATGAGCAGTTCTTC. Translating gives CASSIAADNEQFF.

The V and J genes are TRBV23-1 and TRBJ2-3; 9 bases match TRBD2. TRBV23-1 is an open reading frame, and its role is uncertain. J was trimmed by 6 bases and V by 4 bases; bases with no gene match: 11. This CDR3 spans 16 amino acids. CDR3 amino acids: CASSRRRGGSSDTQYF. For the CDR3, the DNA is TGCGCCAGCAGTCGCAGGCGGGGGGGCTCTTCCGATACGCAGTATTTT.

This clonotype has a single count. V is TRBV10-2 and J is TRBJ1-2; no clear D. The CDR3 has 13 residues. The V gene lost 6 bases and the J gene lost 2 bases, with 10 bases spanning the gap. The germline CDR1 and CDR2 sequences are WSHSY and SAAADI. The CDR3 DNA follows: TGCGCCAGCAGGACCGGCGGGAACTATGGCTACACCTTC. It specifies CASRTGGNYGYTF.

The rearrangement uses TRBV24-1 and TRBJ2-7; weak D call: TRBD1 (6 bases). The CDR3 contains 14 residues. V was clipped by 3 bases and J by 3 bases, with 11 bases between them. Germline loops: CDR1 KGHDR, CDR2 SFDVKD. In nucleotides, the CDR3 is TGTGCCACCAGTGATCCCCGGGACAACTACGAGCAGTACTTC. This codes for CATSDPRDNYEQYF.

V gene TRBV20-1 combines with J gene TRBJ2-2; D call uncertain. The V and J ends lost 4 bases and 6 bases respectively, with 6 bases between them. Germline lookup yields CDR1 DFQATT and CDR2 SNEGSKA (reference sequence). CDR3 length: 11 amino acids. The CDR3 DNA is TGCAGTGCTATCCTTTCCGGGGAGCTGTTTTTT. It translates to CSAILSGELFF.

V and J are TRBV13 and TRBJ2-1; 14 nucleotides align to TRBD2. Germline assignment: CDR1 PRHDT and CDR2 FYEKMQ (reference sequence). V lost 5 bases, J lost 6 bases, and 3 bases stayed unmatched. This CDR3 is built from 15 residues. The CDR3 protein is CASSRGLAGANEQFF. DNA of the CDR3: TGTGCCAGCAGCCGGGGACTAGCGGGAGCCAATGAGCAGTTCTTC.

The chain has TRBV19 and TRBJ2-3; 10 bases match TRBD2. Germline V gene lookup returns CDR1 LNHDA and CDR2 SQIVND (reference sequence). The CDR3 sequence is 15 residues long. The V segment lost 5 bases and the J segment 3 bases; nucleotides outside the gene matches: 5. This CDR3 reads CASSSLAGVTDTQYF. The CDR3 region has the DNA TGTGCCAGTAGTTCCCTAGCGGGAGTTACAGATACGCAGTATTTT.

The chain has TRBV5-1 and TRBJ2-7; 7 bases map to TRBD1. Germline V gives CDR1 SGHRS, CDR2 YFSETQ. The CDR3 runs to 15 residues. V was pared by 5 bases and J by 0 bases, with 8 bases of the junction left unmatched. The CDR3 DNA reads as TGCGCCAGCAGTGTCGACAGGGTATTCTCCTACGAGCAGTACTTC. Translation: CASSVDRVFSYEQYF.

This clonotype was observed a single time. The J gene is TRBJ2-2, the V gene TRBV11-2; D tentatively fits TRBD1 or TRBD2 (5 bases each). This CDR3 has 18 residues. Trimming pared 5 bases from V and 0 bases from J, leaving 19 bases between. CDR1 and CDR2 (germline): SGHAT, FQNNGV. CDR3 sequence reads: CASSPPGRETANTGELFF. As DNA, the CDR3 is TGTGCCAGCAGCCCCCCGGGACGAGAAACCGCGAACACCGGGGAGCTGTTTTTT.

The V and J genes are TRBV7-8 and TRBJ2-7, with 7 bases lining up with TRBD2. The CDR3 has 15 residues. Germline CDR1 and CDR2: SGHVS and FQNEAQ. The ends lost 5 bases at V and 3 bases at J; junction bases unmatched: 10. DNA of the CDR3: TGTGCCAGCAGCATGTACGGACTAGAGGGCTACGAGCAGTACTTC. Its translation: CASSMYGLEGYEQYF. Full variable domain (rest looked up from reference TRBV7-8 and TRBJ2-7): GAGVSQSPRYKVAKRGQDVALRCDPISGHVSLFWYQQALGQGPEFLTYFQNEAQLDKSGLPSDRFFAERPEGSVSTLKIQRTQQEDSAVYLCASSMYGLEGYEQYFGPGTRLTVT.

V usage is TRBV12-3 or TRBV12-4 and J usage is TRBJ2-2; D unresolved. This CDR3 contains 15 residues. Trimming cost V 4 bases and J 1 base, with 10 bases left between them. The CDR3 is CASSSDGLNTGELFF. DNA of the CDR3: TGTGCCAGCAGTTCCGACGGATTGAACACCGGGGAGCTGTTTTTT.

The CDR3 protein is CASSPYDSGNEQFF. The CDR3, as DNA: TGTGCCAGCAGCCCCTACGATAGCGGAAATGAGCAGTTCTTC. The gene calls are TRBV3-1 and TRBJ2-1; weak D call: TRBD2 (6 bases). Germline CDR1 is LGHDT and CDR2 is YNNKEL (reference sequence). The V and J ends lost 4 bases and 7 bases respectively, with 14 bases between them. The CDR3 consists of 14 residues.

The gene calls are TRBV20-1 and TRBJ2-1; 7 bases agree with TRBD2. The V and J ends lost 2 bases and 3 bases, in that order; junction bases with no gene match: 7. Germline V lookup: CDR1 DFQATT, CDR2 SNEGSKA (reference sequence). CDR3 length: 15 residues. CDR3 sequence reads: CSARYTGGFYNEQFF. CDR3 sequence (DNA): TGCAGTGCTAGATATACGGGAGGCTTCTACAATGAGCAGTTCTTC.

Only one count was recorded for this clonotype. The gene calls are TRBV11-2 and TRBJ2-3; 8 bases align to TRBD2. V shed 4 bases and J 0 bases; nucleotides not matched to a gene: 15. The CDR3 runs to 19 residues. Per the germline V gene, CDR1 is SGHAT and CDR2 is FQNNGV. CDR3 loop: CASSSPGLVSSVSTDTQYF. CDR3 in DNA: TGTGCCAGCAGCTCCCCGGGACTAGTCTCGTCGGTGAGCACAGATACGCAGTATTTT.

The chain recombines TRBV7-9 with TRBJ1-2; possible D gene TRBD1, 6 bases. This CDR3 has 16 amino acids. The germline V gene encodes CDR1 SEHNR and CDR2 FQNEAQ (reference sequence). Trimming took off 1 base at V and 2 bases at J, with 14 bases between the two ends. CDR3 residues: CASSLEELQGNYGYTF. The CDR3 nucleotides are TGTGCCAGCAGCTTAGAAGAGTTACAGGGCAACTATGGCTACACCTTC.

The genes are TRBV12-3 or TRBV12-4 and TRBJ2-5; D could derive from TRBD1 or TRBD2 (5 bases each). The CDR3 consists of 13 residues. Trimming shortened V by 7 bases and J by 5 bases, and 14 bases separated the two germline ends. This CDR3 reads CASTEQAGETQYF. The CDR3 DNA reads as TGTGCCAGCACCGAACAGGCGGGCGAGACCCAGTACTTC.

This CDR3 reads CASSPGGYEQYF. The CDR3 nucleotides are TGTGCCAGCAGTCCCGGGGGCTACGAGCAGTACTTC. The J gene is TRBJ2-7, the V gene TRBV9; possible D gene TRBD2, 6 bases. The CDR3 runs 12 residues. Germline V CDR1 and CDR2: SGDLS, YYNGEE. Trimming stripped 5 bases from V and 3 bases from J, with 9 bases between.

Of note for this clonotype: Sequence at one end of the junction differs from germline and may be a read error. The rearrangement links TRBV27 to TRBJ2-7, with D perhaps matching TRBD1 (7 bases). The CDR3 extends over 15 amino acids. The germline CDR1 and CDR2 sequences are MNHEY and SMNVEV (reference sequence). In DNA, the CDR3 is TGTGCCAACAGTTTGACAGGGAGGTTCTCCTACGAGCAGTACTTC. Translation: CANSLTGRFSYEQYF.

Here the CDR3 reads CATSSFLTSGSGETQYF. CDR3 sequence (DNA): TGTGCCACCAGCAGCTTCCTGACTAGCGGGAGTGGAGAGACCCAGTACTTC. The V gene is TRBV15, the J gene TRBJ2-5; 12 nucleotides align to TRBD2. The germline V gene has CDR1 LNHNV and CDR2 YYDKDF (reference sequence). This CDR3 is built from 17 residues. The ends lost 3 bases at V and 4 bases at J; junction bases unmatched: 9.

This chain uses TRBV20-1 with TRBJ1-2; TRBD1 matches 7 bases. The CDR3 totals 17 residues. V was clipped by 4 bases and J by 0 bases; unmatched bases: 14. Germline V CDR1 and CDR2: DFQATT, SNEGSKA (reference sequence). CDR3 loop: CSATAAGQILANYGYTF. The CDR3 DNA is TGCAGTGCTACGGCCGCGGGACAGATTTTAGCTAACTATGGCTACACCTTC.

The V and J genes are TRBV20-1 and TRBJ1-3, with D perhaps TRBD1 (5 bases). Germline CDR1 DFQATT, CDR2 SNEGSKA (reference sequence). V lost 3 bases, J lost 4 bases, and 22 bases lay in between. This CDR3 region has 17 residues. This CDR3 is CSARGRGVGTQGNTIYF. CDR3 in DNA: TGCAGTGCTAGGGGGCGAGGGGTAGGCACGCAAGGAAACACCATATATTTT.

The chain carries TRBV2 and TRBJ2-5; the D gene could be TRBD1 or TRBD2 (5 bases each). The germline V and J ends were trimmed by 0 bases and 6 bases, with 17 bases remaining between them. Germline values: CDR1 SNHLY, CDR2 FYNNEI. CDR3 length equals 16 residues. This CDR3 reads CASSEALGPLGKTQYF. The CDR3 nucleotides are TGTGCCAGCAGTGAAGCGCTGGGGCCACTCGGGAAGACCCAGTACTTC.

This clonotype was picked up one time. The V call is TRBV20-1, the J call TRBJ2-1; D is possibly TRBD1 (6 bases). This CDR3 has 13 amino acids. The germline gives CDR1 DFQATT, CDR2 SNEGSKA (reference sequence). The ends were cut back, 1 base at V and 3 bases at J, with 7 bases in the middle. CDR3 protein: CSARGDNYNEQFF. The CDR3 DNA sequence: TGCAGTGCTAGAGGGGACAACTACAATGAGCAGTTCTTC.